This is a list of T cell receptor beta chains from one sample in a study of siplizumab effects on memory and regulatory T cells. Some clones are missing from TCRdb's copy, which holds only in-frame ones; the method was immunoSEQ multiplex PCR. The table includes about 100,000 clones, more than 85% detected once. Sequenced input: CD4+ T cells sorted from blood. These receptors came from a human donor in good health. Some clones in this sample may be carry-over from other donors' samples. CDR3s include the opening cysteine and the closing phenylalanine or tryptophan. Each record gives: V gene, clone size, J gene, D gene, CDR3 DNA, CDR3 protein. The D gene is left open where the match is weak. Expanded clones get a size class; other rows say once, few or many, or leave the size out.

v_call: TRBV10-3; clone_size: .; j_call: TRBJ2-1; d_call: .; cdr3_nt: TGTGCCATCAGTGCGAGTCCAGTGTCCGGTGAGCAGTTCTTC; cdr3_aa: CAISASPVSGEQFF
v_call: TRBV19; clone_size: .; j_call: TRBJ2-3; d_call: TRBD1; cdr3_nt: TGTGCCAGTAGTATAAGCGGGACAGGGGGGACAGATACGCAGTATTTT; cdr3_aa: CASSISGTGGTDTQYF
v_call: TRBV7-9; clone_size: once; j_call: TRBJ2-3; d_call: .; cdr3_nt: TGTGCCAGCAGCCCTCGAGGCGTCTCGCTTACAGATACGCAGTATTTT; cdr3_aa: CASSPRGVSLTDTQYF
v_call: TRBV27; clone_size: .; j_call: TRBJ1-1; d_call: TRBD1; cdr3_nt: TGTGCCAGCAGTACCCAACAGGGGTACACTGAAGCTTTCTTT; cdr3_aa: CASSTQQGYTEAFF
v_call: TRBV14; clone_size: few; j_call: TRBJ2-7; d_call: .; cdr3_nt: TGTGCCAGCAGCCAATTGGGTACGAAGAACTACGAGCAGTACTTC; cdr3_aa: CASSQLGTKNYEQYF
v_call: TRBV5-1; clone_size: .; j_call: TRBJ2-1; d_call: TRBD2; cdr3_nt: TGCGCCAGCAGCTTGGGACTAGCGGGCTCCTACAATGAGCAGTTCTTC; cdr3_aa: CASSLGLAGSYNEQFF
v_call: TRBV28; clone_size: few; j_call: TRBJ1-2; d_call: .; cdr3_nt: TGTGCCAGCAGCTTAAGGGACCGACCTAGCTACACCTTC; cdr3_aa: CASSLRDRPSYTF
v_call: TRBV7-3; clone_size: .; j_call: TRBJ2-1; d_call: TRBD2; cdr3_nt: TGTGCCAGCAGCTTCGGGACTAGCGGTAATGAGCAGTTCTTC; cdr3_aa: CASSFGTSGNEQFF
v_call: TRBV9; clone_size: .; j_call: TRBJ2-7; d_call: .; cdr3_nt: TGTGCCAGCAGCTTGGAGGGGTCCGGGCCTCCCTACGAGCAGTACTTC; cdr3_aa: CASSLEGSGPPYEQYF
v_call: TRBV7-8; clone_size: .; j_call: TRBJ1-5; d_call: .; cdr3_nt: TGTGCCAGTTCCTTGGACAGTCGCAATCAGCCCCAGCATTTT; cdr3_aa: CASSLDSRNQPQHF
v_call: TRBV10-3; clone_size: few; j_call: TRBJ2-7; d_call: .; cdr3_nt: TGTGCCATCAGTGGGGAGGTCAACGAGCAGTACTTC; cdr3_aa: CAISGEVNEQYF
v_call: TRBV25-1; clone_size: .; j_call: TRBJ2-1; d_call: TRBD1; cdr3_nt: TGTGCCAGCAGTGTAAACTACCGGGACAGTACATTCAATGAGCAGTTCTTC; cdr3_aa: CASSVNYRDSTFNEQFF
v_call: TRBV19; clone_size: .; j_call: TRBJ2-7; d_call: TRBD2; cdr3_nt: TGTGCCAGTAGTCACGGACTAGCGGGCCAAGGGCAGTACTTC; cdr3_aa: CASSHGLAGQGQYF
v_call: TRBV9; clone_size: .; j_call: TRBJ1-1; d_call: .; cdr3_nt: TGTGCCAGCAGCCCTCTCCCCCGGGACAACACTGAAGCTTTCTTT; cdr3_aa: CASSPLPRDNTEAFF
v_call: TRBV27; clone_size: .; j_call: TRBJ2-7; d_call: .; cdr3_nt: TGTGCCAGCAGTTTATCGTTTGGGACCTCCTACGAGCAGTACTTC; cdr3_aa: CASSLSFGTSYEQYF
v_call: TRBV6-1; clone_size: .; j_call: TRBJ1-5; d_call: .; cdr3_nt: TGTGCCAGCAGTGAAGCAGGTCGGACTCATTTT; cdr3_aa: CASSEAGRTHF
v_call: TRBV2; clone_size: .; j_call: TRBJ2-1; d_call: TRBD2; cdr3_nt: TGTGCCAGCAGTGAAGGGCAGGGACTATTTTATGAGCAGTTCTTC; cdr3_aa: CASSEGQGLFYEQFF
v_call: TRBV9; clone_size: .; j_call: TRBJ2-7; d_call: TRBD1; cdr3_nt: TGTGCCAGCAGCGTAGGGGACAGGAACTCCTACGAGCAGTACTTC; cdr3_aa: CASSVGDRNSYEQYF
v_call: TRBV7-8; clone_size: .; j_call: TRBJ2-4; d_call: TRBD1; cdr3_nt: TGTGCCAGCAGCTTAGCACAGGGGGCGGTTAACATTCAGTACTTC; cdr3_aa: CASSLAQGAVNIQYF
v_call: TRBV14; clone_size: .; j_call: TRBJ2-2; d_call: .; cdr3_nt: TGTGCCAGCAGCCAAGGGCCTCATCATCCCGCCGGGGAGCTGTTTTTT; cdr3_aa: CASSQGPHHPAGELFF
v_call: TRBV19; clone_size: .; j_call: TRBJ1-4; d_call: .; cdr3_nt: TGTGCCAGTAGCGTCCGGATCGACAGTCCAACTAATGAAAAACTGTTTTTT; cdr3_aa: CASSVRIDSPTNEKLFF
v_call: TRBV2; clone_size: .; j_call: TRBJ2-3; d_call: .; cdr3_nt: TGTGCCAGCAGGGGAGAGACTCGGGATACGCAGTATTTT; cdr3_aa: CASRGETRDTQYF
v_call: TRBV9; clone_size: .; j_call: TRBJ2-5; d_call: TRBD2; cdr3_nt: TGTGCCAGCAGTTGGGGGAGGGTGGGAGAGACCCAGTACTTC; cdr3_aa: CASSWGRVGETQYF
v_call: TRBV18; clone_size: .; j_call: TRBJ2-7; d_call: .; cdr3_nt: TGTGCCAGCTCCGAGGGGACAGCTCGGGGAGGAGGGCAGTACTTC; cdr3_aa: CASSEGTARGGGQYF
v_call: TRBV4-1; clone_size: .; j_call: TRBJ2-3; d_call: .; cdr3_nt: TGCGCCAGCAGCCAAGATGCGGGGCGGACCACAGATACGCAGTATTTT; cdr3_aa: CASSQDAGRTTDTQYF
v_call: TRBV5-5; clone_size: .; j_call: TRBJ1-4; d_call: TRBD1; cdr3_nt: TGTGCCAGCAGCCCGCCCGGACAGGGAGGGGGTGAAAAACTGTTTTTT; cdr3_aa: CASSPPGQGGGEKLFF
v_call: TRBV2; clone_size: .; j_call: TRBJ2-1; d_call: .; cdr3_nt: TGTGCCAGCAGAACGGGGTACAATGAGCAGTTCTTC; cdr3_aa: CASRTGYNEQFF
v_call: TRBV7-9; clone_size: once; j_call: TRBJ2-7; d_call: .; cdr3_nt: TGTGCCAGCAGCATGAGCGGCCGGGACCAAACCTACGAGCAGTACTTC; cdr3_aa: CASSMSGRDQTYEQYF
v_call: TRBV5-1; clone_size: .; j_call: TRBJ2-5; d_call: .; cdr3_nt: TGCGCCAGCAGCTTGGCATTAGCGGTTAGCTCATCAGAGACCCAGTACTTC; cdr3_aa: CASSLALAVSSSETQYF
v_call: TRBV15; clone_size: .; j_call: TRBJ2-5; d_call: .; cdr3_nt: TGTGCCACCAGCAGAGATAGTTCGGTCCAAGAGACCCAGTACTTC; cdr3_aa: CATSRDSSVQETQYF
v_call: TRBV1; clone_size: .; j_call: TRBJ2-5; d_call: .; cdr3_nt: TGCACCAGCAGCCAACCCTCCCCTGGGGGCGGGAGTTGCAAAGAGACCCAGTACTTC; cdr3_aa: CTSSQPSPGGGSCKETQYF
v_call: TRBV7-3; clone_size: .; j_call: TRBJ2-1; d_call: TRBD2; cdr3_nt: TGTGCCAGCAGCCCTACTAGCGCGATGGGGGAGCAGTTCTTC; cdr3_aa: CASSPTSAMGEQFF
v_call: TRBV18; clone_size: .; j_call: TRBJ1-5; d_call: TRBD1; cdr3_nt: TGTGCCAGCTCACCGAGGGGGCTTGGGGGTAGCAATCAGCCCCAGCATTTT; cdr3_aa: CASSPRGLGGSNQPQHF
v_call: TRBV7-9; clone_size: .; j_call: TRBJ2-1; d_call: .; cdr3_nt: TGTGCCAGCAGCTCGACCCCCGTGGGGGACTTGCAGTTCTTC; cdr3_aa: CASSSTPVGDLQFF
v_call: TRBV5-8; clone_size: .; j_call: TRBJ1-5; d_call: TRBD1; cdr3_nt: TGTGCCAGCAGACCGACAGGGAGCGGCAATCAGCCCCAGCATTTT; cdr3_aa: CASRPTGSGNQPQHF
v_call: TRBV14; clone_size: .; j_call: TRBJ2-1; d_call: TRBD2; cdr3_nt: TGTGCCAGCAGCCATGGACTAGCGGGAGGGCGCAATGAGCAGTTCTTC; cdr3_aa: CASSHGLAGGRNEQFF
v_call: TRBV7-2; clone_size: .; j_call: TRBJ1-3; d_call: .; cdr3_nt: TGTGCCAGCAGCTTAAGGACTACCTCTGGAAACACCATATATTTT; cdr3_aa: CASSLRTTSGNTIYF
v_call: TRBV2; clone_size: .; j_call: TRBJ1-5; d_call: .; cdr3_nt: TGTGCCAGCAGTTACCAAACAGAACCCCATCTGCCCCAGCATTTT; cdr3_aa: CASSYQTEPHLPQHF
v_call: TRBV27; clone_size: .; j_call: TRBJ2-3; d_call: .; cdr3_nt: TGTGCCAGCTCCCCGGTGGGAGATACGCAGTATTTT; cdr3_aa: CASSPVGDTQYF
v_call: TRBV29-1; clone_size: .; j_call: TRBJ2-3; d_call: .; cdr3_nt: TGCAGCGTTGAAGACAGGGGATTACCAGATACGCAGTATTTT; cdr3_aa: CSVEDRGLPDTQYF
v_call: TRBV10-3; clone_size: once; j_call: TRBJ2-3; d_call: .; cdr3_nt: TGTGCCATCAGACCCCAAACAGGGAGCACAGATACGCAGTATTTT; cdr3_aa: CAIRPQTGSTDTQYF
v_call: TRBV7-3; clone_size: .; j_call: TRBJ1-6; d_call: TRBD1; cdr3_nt: TGTGCCAGCAGCGCGGGGACAGGGGTTAGGTCACCCCTCCACTTT; cdr3_aa: CASSAGTGVRSPLHF
v_call: TRBV12-5; clone_size: .; j_call: TRBJ2-5; d_call: .; cdr3_nt: TGTGCTAGTGCGAGGCAGGCGCTTGGGGAGACCCAGTACTTC; cdr3_aa: CASARQALGETQYF
v_call: TRBV7-9; clone_size: .; j_call: TRBJ2-1; d_call: TRBD2; cdr3_nt: TGTGCCAGCAGCACCCGAGCGGGGGTCTCCTACAATGAGCAGTTCTTC; cdr3_aa: CASSTRAGVSYNEQFF
v_call: TRBV6-6; clone_size: .; j_call: TRBJ1-2; d_call: TRBD1; cdr3_nt: TGTGCCAGCAGCCGAGACAGGGATGGGTATGGCTACACCTTC; cdr3_aa: CASSRDRDGYGYTF
v_call: TRBV7-8; clone_size: .; j_call: TRBJ2-1; d_call: TRBD2; cdr3_nt: TGTGCCAGCAGCTTAGAGATTCAGGGGTATAGCGGGAGTCGGTACAATGAGCAGTTCTTC; cdr3_aa: CASSLEIQGYSGSRYNEQFF
v_call: TRBV5-1; clone_size: .; j_call: TRBJ2-2; d_call: .; cdr3_nt: TGCGCCAGCAGCTTACAGTCACACGGCGGGGAGCTGTTTTTT; cdr3_aa: CASSLQSHGGELFF
v_call: TRBV19; clone_size: few; j_call: TRBJ1-2; d_call: TRBD1; cdr3_nt: TGTGCCAGTAGTATGGGGGACAGGGGTAACTATGGCTACACCTTC; cdr3_aa: CASSMGDRGNYGYTF
v_call: TRBV6-5; clone_size: .; j_call: TRBJ2-7; d_call: .; cdr3_nt: TGTGCCAGCAGTTACGTCACTGGTGCCTTCGAGCAGTACTTC; cdr3_aa: CASSYVTGAFEQYF
v_call: TRBV15; clone_size: .; j_call: TRBJ2-3; d_call: .; cdr3_nt: TGTGCCACCAGCAGAGATCACGGAGGGACTTTCGGTGGAGATACGCAGTATTTT; cdr3_aa: CATSRDHGGTFGGDTQYF
v_call: TRBV7-3; clone_size: .; j_call: TRBJ1-1; d_call: TRBD1; cdr3_nt: TGTGCCAGCAGCTCCCACCGACAGGGAGAAGCTTTCTTT; cdr3_aa: CASSSHRQGEAFF
v_call: TRBV4-2; clone_size: .; j_call: TRBJ2-1; d_call: TRBD2; cdr3_nt: TGTGCCAGCAGCCAGTCAGCGGGAGCTCAGACTGAGCAGTTCTTC; cdr3_aa: CASSQSAGAQTEQFF
v_call: TRBV9; clone_size: .; j_call: TRBJ2-4; d_call: TRBD1; cdr3_nt: TGTGCCAGCAGCGTAGACTCGGGAAGACAGGGGGCAAACATTCAGTACTTC; cdr3_aa: CASSVDSGRQGANIQYF
v_call: TRBV29-1; clone_size: few; j_call: TRBJ1-5; d_call: TRBD1; cdr3_nt: TGCAGCGTCGCACAGGGGATTAGCAATCAGCCCCAGCATTTT; cdr3_aa: CSVAQGISNQPQHF